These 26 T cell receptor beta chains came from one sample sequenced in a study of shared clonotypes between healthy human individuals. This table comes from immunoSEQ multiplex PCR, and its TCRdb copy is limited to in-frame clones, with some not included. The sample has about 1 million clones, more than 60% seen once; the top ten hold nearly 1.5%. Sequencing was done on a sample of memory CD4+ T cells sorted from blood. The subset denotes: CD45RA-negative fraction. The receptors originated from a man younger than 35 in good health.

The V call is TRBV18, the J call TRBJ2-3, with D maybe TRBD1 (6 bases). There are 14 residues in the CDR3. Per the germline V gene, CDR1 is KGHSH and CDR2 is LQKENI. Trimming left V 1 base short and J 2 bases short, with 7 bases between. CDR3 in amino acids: CASSPRTATDTQYF. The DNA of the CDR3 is TGTGCCAGCTCACCACGGACAGCCACAGATACGCAGTATTTT.

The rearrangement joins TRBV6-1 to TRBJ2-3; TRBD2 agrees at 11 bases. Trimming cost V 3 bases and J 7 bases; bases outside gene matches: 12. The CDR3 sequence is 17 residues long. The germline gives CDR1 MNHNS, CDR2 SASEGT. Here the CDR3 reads CASSDVGLAGGANTQYF. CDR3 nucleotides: TGTGCCAGCAGTGATGTTGGGCTAGCGGGAGGAGCAAATACGCAGTATTTT.

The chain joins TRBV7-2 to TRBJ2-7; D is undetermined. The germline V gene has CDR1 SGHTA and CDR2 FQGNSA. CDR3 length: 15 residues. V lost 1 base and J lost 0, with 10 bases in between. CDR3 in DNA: TGTGCCAGCAGCTTAGTTCCGCTAGACTCCTACGAGCAGTACTTC. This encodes CASSLVPLDSYEQYF.

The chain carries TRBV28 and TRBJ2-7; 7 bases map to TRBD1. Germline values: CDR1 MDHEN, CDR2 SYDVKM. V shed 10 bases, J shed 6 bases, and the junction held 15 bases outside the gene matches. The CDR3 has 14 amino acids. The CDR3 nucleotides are TGTGCCACCAACTCCCCTCAGGGGGTGGGCGAGCAGTACTTC. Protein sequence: CATNSPQGVGEQYF. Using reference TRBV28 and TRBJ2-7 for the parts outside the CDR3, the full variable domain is DVKVTQSSRYLVKRTGEKVFLECVQDMDHENMFWYRQDPGLGLRLIYFSYDVKMKEKGDIPEGYSVSREKKERFSLILESASTNQTSMYLCATNSPQGVGEQYFGPGTRLTVT.

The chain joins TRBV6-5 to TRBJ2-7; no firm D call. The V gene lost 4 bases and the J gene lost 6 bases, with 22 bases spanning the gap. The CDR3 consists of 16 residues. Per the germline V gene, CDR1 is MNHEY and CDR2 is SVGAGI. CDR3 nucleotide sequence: TGTGCCAGCAGTTCATCCGTGGGTCCCTTTCCGGGCGAGCAGTACTTC. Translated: CASSSSVGPFPGEQYF.

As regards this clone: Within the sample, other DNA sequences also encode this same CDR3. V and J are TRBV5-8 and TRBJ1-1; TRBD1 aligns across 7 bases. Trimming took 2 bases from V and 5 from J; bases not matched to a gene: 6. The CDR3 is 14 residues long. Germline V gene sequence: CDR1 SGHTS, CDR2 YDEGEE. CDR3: CASSLKQGRTEAFF. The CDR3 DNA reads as TGTGCCAGCAGCTTAAAACAGGGGAGGACTGAAGCTTTCTTT.

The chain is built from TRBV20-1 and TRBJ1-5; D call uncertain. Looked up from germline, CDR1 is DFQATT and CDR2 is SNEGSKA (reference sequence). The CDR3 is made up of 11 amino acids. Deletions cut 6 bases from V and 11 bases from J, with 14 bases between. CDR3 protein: CSANTLGAQHF. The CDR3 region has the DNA TGCAGTGCCAATACACTAGGTGCCCAGCATTTT.

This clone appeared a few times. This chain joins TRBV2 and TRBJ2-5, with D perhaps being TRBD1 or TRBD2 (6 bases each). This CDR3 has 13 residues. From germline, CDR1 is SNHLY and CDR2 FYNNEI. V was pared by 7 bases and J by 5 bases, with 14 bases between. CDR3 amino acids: CASNRGRLETQYF. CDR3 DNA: TGTGCCAGCAACCGGGGGCGCTTGGAGACCCAGTACTTC.

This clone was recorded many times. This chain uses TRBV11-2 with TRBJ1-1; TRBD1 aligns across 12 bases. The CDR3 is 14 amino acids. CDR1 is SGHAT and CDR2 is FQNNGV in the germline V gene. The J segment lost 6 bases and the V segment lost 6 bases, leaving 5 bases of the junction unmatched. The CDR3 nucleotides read TGTGCCAGCAGTCGGGGACAGGGGGCCTCTGAAGCTTTCTTT. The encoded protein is CASSRGQGASEAFF. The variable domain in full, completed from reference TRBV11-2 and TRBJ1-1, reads EAGVAQSPRYKIIEKRQSVAFWCNPISGHATLYWYQQILGQGPKLLIQFQNNGVVDDSQLPKDRFSAERLKGVDSTLKIQPAKLEDSAVYLCASSRGQGASEAFFGQGTRLTVV.

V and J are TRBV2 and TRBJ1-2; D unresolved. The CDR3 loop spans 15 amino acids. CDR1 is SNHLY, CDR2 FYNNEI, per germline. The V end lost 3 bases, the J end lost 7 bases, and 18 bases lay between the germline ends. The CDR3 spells CASSEGKGNLGGYTF. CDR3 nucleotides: TGTGCCAGCAGTGAGGGGAAAGGGAATCTTGGTGGCTACACCTTC.

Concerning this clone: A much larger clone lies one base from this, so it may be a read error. In nucleotides, the CDR3 is TGTGCCAGCAGCCGCGCGAACACCGGGGAGCTGTTTTTT. Its protein product is CASSRANTGELFF. V usage is TRBV14 and J usage is TRBJ2-2; D is unclear. CDR3 length: 13 amino acids. Per the germline V gene, CDR1 is SGHDN and CDR2 is FVKESK. V was pared by 4 bases and J by 0 bases, with 3 bases between.

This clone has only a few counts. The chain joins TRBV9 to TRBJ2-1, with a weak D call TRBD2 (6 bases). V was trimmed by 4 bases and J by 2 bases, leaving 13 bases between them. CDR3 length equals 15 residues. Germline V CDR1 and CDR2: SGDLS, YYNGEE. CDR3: CASSPRASAYNEQFF. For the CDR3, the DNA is TGTGCCAGCAGCCCGCGGGCTAGCGCCTACAATGAGCAGTTCTTC.

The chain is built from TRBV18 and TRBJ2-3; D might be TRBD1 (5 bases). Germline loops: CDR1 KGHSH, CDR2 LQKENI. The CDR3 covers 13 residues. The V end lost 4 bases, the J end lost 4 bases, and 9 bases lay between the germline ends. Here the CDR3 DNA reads TGTGCCAGCTCACTTCCAGGGTCAGATACGCAGTATTTT. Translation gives CASSLPGSDTQYF.

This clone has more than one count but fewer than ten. The CDR3: CASSLSPGVNTEAFF. The CDR3 DNA reads as TGTGCCAGCAGTTTAAGTCCAGGGGTGAACACTGAAGCTTTCTTT. The chain links TRBV27 to TRBJ1-1; maybe TRBD1 (6 bases). V gave up 2 bases and J gave up 0 bases, with 10 bases separating them. Looked up from germline, CDR1 is MNHEY and CDR2 is SMNVEV (reference sequence). The CDR3 consists of 15 residues.

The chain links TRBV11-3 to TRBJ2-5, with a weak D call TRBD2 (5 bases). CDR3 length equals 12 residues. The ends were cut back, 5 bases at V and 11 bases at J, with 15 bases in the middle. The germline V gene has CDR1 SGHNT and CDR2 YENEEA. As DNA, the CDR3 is TGTGCCAGCAGCGATAGTGTTGGGGAGCAGTACTTC. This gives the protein CASSDSVGEQYF.

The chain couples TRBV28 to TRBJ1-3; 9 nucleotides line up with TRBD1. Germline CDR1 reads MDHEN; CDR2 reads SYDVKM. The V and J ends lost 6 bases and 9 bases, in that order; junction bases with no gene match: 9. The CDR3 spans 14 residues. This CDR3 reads CASSPRDRASTIYF. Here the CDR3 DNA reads TGTGCCAGCAGCCCCCGGGACAGGGCAAGCACCATATATTTT.

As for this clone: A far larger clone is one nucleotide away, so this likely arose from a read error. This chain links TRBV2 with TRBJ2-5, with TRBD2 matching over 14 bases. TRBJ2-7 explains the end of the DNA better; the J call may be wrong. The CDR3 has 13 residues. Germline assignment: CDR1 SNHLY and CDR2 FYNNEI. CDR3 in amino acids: CARGTSGGYEQYF. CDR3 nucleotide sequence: TGTGCCAGGGGGACTAGCGGGGGATACGAGCAGTACTTC.

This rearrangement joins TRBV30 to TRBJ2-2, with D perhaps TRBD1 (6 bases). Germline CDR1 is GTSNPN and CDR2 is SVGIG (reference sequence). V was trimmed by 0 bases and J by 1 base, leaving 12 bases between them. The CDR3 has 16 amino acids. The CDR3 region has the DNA TGTGCCTGGAGTGTACTAACAGGGTGGAACACCGGGGAGCTGTTTTTT. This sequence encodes CAWSVLTGWNTGELFF. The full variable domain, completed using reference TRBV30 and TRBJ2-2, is SQTIHQWPATLVQPVGSPLSLECTVEGTSNPNLYWYRQAAGRGLQLLFYSVGIGQISSEVPQNLSASRPQDRQFILSSKKLLLSDSGFYLCAWSVLTGWNTGELFFGEGSRLTVL.

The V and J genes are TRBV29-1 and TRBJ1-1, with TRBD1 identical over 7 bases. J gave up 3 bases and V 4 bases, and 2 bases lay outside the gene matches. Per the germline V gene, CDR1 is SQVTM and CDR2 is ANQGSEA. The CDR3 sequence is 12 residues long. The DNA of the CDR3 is TGCAGCGTTGGACAGGGATACACTGAAGCTTTCTTT. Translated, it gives CSVGQGYTEAFF.

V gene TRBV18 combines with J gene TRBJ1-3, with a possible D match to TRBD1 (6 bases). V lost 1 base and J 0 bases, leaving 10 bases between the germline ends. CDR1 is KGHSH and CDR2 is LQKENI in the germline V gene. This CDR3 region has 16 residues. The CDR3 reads CASSPQPQGSGNTIYF. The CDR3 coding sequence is TGTGCCAGCTCACCACAACCACAGGGCTCTGGAAACACCATATATTTT.

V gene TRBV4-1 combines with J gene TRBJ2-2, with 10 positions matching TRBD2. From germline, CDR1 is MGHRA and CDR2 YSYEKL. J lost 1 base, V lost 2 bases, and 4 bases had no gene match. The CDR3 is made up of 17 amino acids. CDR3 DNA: TGCGCCAGCAGCCAAACCCTAGCGGGGGTGAACACCGGGGAGCTGTTTTTT. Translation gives CASSQTLAGVNTGELFF.

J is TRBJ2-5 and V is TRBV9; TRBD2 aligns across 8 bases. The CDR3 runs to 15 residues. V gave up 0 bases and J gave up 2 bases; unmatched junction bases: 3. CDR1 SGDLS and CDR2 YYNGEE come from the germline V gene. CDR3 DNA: TGTGCCAGCAGCGTAGCGGGGGGGCTTCAAGAGACCCAGTACTTC. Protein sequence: CASSVAGGLQETQYF. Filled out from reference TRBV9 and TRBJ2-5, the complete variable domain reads DSGVTQTPKHLITATGQRVTLRCSPRSGDLSVYWYQQSLDQGLQFLIQYYNGEERAKGNILERFSAQQFPDLHSELNLSSLELGDSALYFCASSVAGGLQETQYFGPGTRLLVL.

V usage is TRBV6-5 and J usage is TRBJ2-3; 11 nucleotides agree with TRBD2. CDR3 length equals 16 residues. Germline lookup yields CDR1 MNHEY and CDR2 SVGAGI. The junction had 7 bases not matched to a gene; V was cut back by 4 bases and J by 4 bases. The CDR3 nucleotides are TGTGCCAGCAGTTTAACCGGGACTAGCGGATCAGATACGCAGTATTTT. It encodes CASSLTGTSGSDTQYF.

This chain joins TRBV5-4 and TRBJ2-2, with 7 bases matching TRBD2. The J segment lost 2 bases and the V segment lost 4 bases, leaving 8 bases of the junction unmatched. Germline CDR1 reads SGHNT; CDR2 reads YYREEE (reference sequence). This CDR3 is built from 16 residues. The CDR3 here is CASSPIAGFNTGELFF. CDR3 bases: TGTGCCAGCAGCCCGATAGCGGGTTTTAACACCGGGGAGCTGTTTTTT.

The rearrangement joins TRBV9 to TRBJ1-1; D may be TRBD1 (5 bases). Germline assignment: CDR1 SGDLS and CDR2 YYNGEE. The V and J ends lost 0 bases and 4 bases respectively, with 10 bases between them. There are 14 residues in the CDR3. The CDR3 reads CASSVDRGGTEAFF. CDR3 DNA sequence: TGTGCCAGCAGCGTAGATAGGGGTGGCACTGAAGCTTTCTTT.

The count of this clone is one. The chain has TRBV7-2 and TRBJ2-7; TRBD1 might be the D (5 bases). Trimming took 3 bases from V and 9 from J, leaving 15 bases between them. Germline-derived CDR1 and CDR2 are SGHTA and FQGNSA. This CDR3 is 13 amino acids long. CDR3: CASSFSYDQGQYF. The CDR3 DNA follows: TGTGCCAGCAGCTTCTCCTATGACCAGGGGCAGTACTTC.